These 31 T cell receptor beta chains originate from one sample sequenced in a study of shared clonotypes between healthy human individuals. The table came from immunoSEQ multiplex PCR; TCRdb's copy has only in-frame clones and leaves some out. The sample has nearly 500,000 clones; 60% to 85% are singletons. Sample: PBMCs. These receptors all come from a woman aged 40-49 years in good health. Some clones in this sample may be carry-over from other donors' samples.

CDR3 protein: CAISPGAWREGNTQYF. Here the CDR3 DNA reads TGTGCCATCAGTCCCGGGGCCTGGCGGGAGGGGAATACGCAGTATTTT. The J gene is TRBJ2-3, the V gene TRBV10-3; 9 bases are shared with TRBD2. V shed 5 bases, J shed 7 bases, and the junction held 13 bases outside the gene matches. This CDR3 has 16 amino acids. The germline V gene has CDR1 ENHRY and CDR2 SYGVKD.

The chain is built from TRBV7-2 and TRBJ2-7; D not resolved. The CDR3 contains 15 residues. V was pared by 5 bases and J by 5 bases, with 19 bases between. Per the germline V gene, CDR1 is SGHTA and CDR2 is FQGNSA. Here the CDR3 reads CASSISLRGANEQYF. The CDR3 DNA is TGTGCCAGCAGCATCTCCTTGCGAGGAGCCAACGAGCAGTACTTC.

This clone was counted once. The rearrangement joins TRBV7-2 to TRBJ2-7; no definite D call. Germline lookup yields CDR1 SGHTA and CDR2 FQGNSA. V was cut by 1 base and J by 6 bases, with 7 bases left in between. This CDR3 comprises 12 residues. CDR3 in amino acids: CASSLGSLEQYF. In DNA form, the CDR3 reads TGTGCCAGCAGCTTAGGGAGTCTCGAGCAGTACTTC.

The chain employs TRBV28 and TRBJ1-6; D is ambiguous. Germline V gene sequence: CDR1 MDHEN, CDR2 SYDVKM. The V end was cut by 8 bases, the J end by 3 bases, with 14 bases between. The CDR3 loop spans 15 amino acids. CDR3 DNA sequence: TGTGCCAGCCTCGGTGGGCCTCTCTATAATTCACCCCTCCACTTT. The encoded protein is CASLGGPLYNSPLHF.

Note on this clone: The same CDR3 also results from other DNA sequences found in this sample. DNA of the CDR3: TGTGCCAGCAGTGAGCGAGAGAGCTCCTACAATGAGCAGTTCTTC. Its protein product is CASSERESSYNEQFF. J is TRBJ2-1 and V is TRBV6-4; D ambiguous. The CDR3 runs to 15 residues. V lost 3 bases to trimming and J lost 0 bases, with 9 bases between them. CDR1 and CDR2 (germline): MRHNA, SNTAGT.

V and J are TRBV10-2 and TRBJ1-1, with a weak D call TRBD1 (5 bases). Between the trimmed V and J ends, which lost 5 bases and 2 bases, there was a span of 18 bases. This CDR3 has 16 amino acids. CDR1 and CDR2 from the germline V gene are WSHSY and SAAADI. This chain's CDR3 is CASSPSWGIENTEAFF. CDR3 nucleotide sequence: TGCGCCAGCAGTCCCTCCTGGGGGATCGAAAACACTGAAGCTTTCTTT.

The chain is built from TRBV18 and TRBJ2-5; the D is unclear. The CDR3 totals 15 residues. V lost 4 bases and J 2 bases, leaving 14 bases between the germline ends. Germline values: CDR1 KGHSH, CDR2 LQKENI. The CDR3 sequence: CASSQLGAAQETQYF. DNA of the CDR3: TGTGCCAGCTCACAACTCGGAGCCGCTCAAGAGACCCAGTACTTC.

This chain connects TRBV9 to TRBJ1-4; D is ambiguous. CDR3 length equals 15 residues. Germline CDR1 SGDLS, CDR2 YYNGEE. Trimming took off 0 bases at V and 5 bases at J, with 11 bases between the two ends. CDR3 sequence (DNA): TGTGCCAGCAGCGTAGCCCCCGACGGAAATGAAAAACTGTTTTTT. Its protein is CASSVAPDGNEKLFF. The whole variable domain, filled in from reference TRBV9 and TRBJ1-4, reads DSGVTQTPKHLITATGQRVTLRCSPRSGDLSVYWYQQSLDQGLQFLIQYYNGEERAKGNILERFSAQQFPDLHSELNLSSLELGDSALYFCASSVAPDGNEKLFFGSGTQLSVL.

The genes are TRBV6-6 and TRBJ2-7; the match to TRBD2 covers 7 bases. V lost 0 bases and J lost 0; bases outside the gene matches: 2. The germline V gene has CDR1 MNHNY and CDR2 SVGAGI (reference sequence). There are 15 residues in the CDR3. CDR3 nucleotide sequence: TGTGCCAGCAGTTACTCGGGAGGGAGCTCCTACGAGCAGTACTTC. Amino acid sequence: CASSYSGGSSYEQYF.

J is TRBJ1-4 and V is TRBV19; 8 bases fit TRBD1. Looked up from germline, CDR1 is LNHDA and CDR2 is SQIVND (reference sequence). The CDR3 runs 14 residues. J was trimmed by 4 bases and V by 6 bases; bases with no gene match: 4. Here the CDR3 reads CASRGQAFNEKLFF. CDR3 nucleotide sequence: TGTGCCAGTAGGGGACAGGCGTTTAATGAAAAACTGTTTTTT.

The chain joins TRBV11-2 to TRBJ1-5, with a possible D match to TRBD1 (5 bases). Trimming cost V 4 bases and J 0 bases, with 13 bases left between them. In germline, CDR1 is SGHAT, CDR2 FQNNGV. CDR3 length: 16 residues. CDR3 in DNA: TGTGCCAGCAGCTATTGGGACGGTCGTAGCAATCAGCCCCAGCATTTT. This gives the protein CASSYWDGRSNQPQHF.

This clone was recorded many times. Other DNA sequences from this sample encode an identical CDR3 as well. The chain couples TRBV28 to TRBJ2-7; 8 bases agree with TRBD2. This CDR3 spans 14 amino acids. Germline-derived CDR1 and CDR2 are MDHEN and SYDVKM. V lost 3 bases, J lost 1 base, and 2 bases stayed unmatched. CDR3 region: CASSFGGGSYEQYF. In DNA, the CDR3 is TGTGCCAGCAGTTTCGGGGGGGGTTCCTACGAGCAGTACTTC. Full variable domain (outside the CDR3, taken from reference TRBV28 and TRBJ2-7): DVKVTQSSRYLVKRTGEKVFLECVQDMDHENMFWYRQDPGLGLRLIYFSYDVKMKEKGDIPEGYSVSREKKERFSLILESASTNQTSMYLCASSFGGGSYEQYFGPGTRLTVT.

In the case of this clone: This likely reflects a read error, since a far larger clone is one base away. The genes are TRBV28 and TRBJ2-1; 9 bases are shared with TRBD2. Germline CDR1 MDHEN, CDR2 SYDVKM. The CDR3 runs 17 residues. The V gene end was trimmed by 6 bases and the J gene end by 3 bases; junction bases not matched to a gene: 12. DNA of the CDR3: TGTGCCAGCAGCATAAACGGACCAGCGGGAGGCTACAATGAGCAGTTCTTC. It yields the protein CASSINGPAGGYNEQFF.

The genes are TRBV7-2 and TRBJ1-1; the match to TRBD1 covers 7 bases. The CDR3 extends over 14 amino acids. With 1 base clipped from V and 5 bases from J, the junction kept 4 bases outside the gene matches. The germline gives CDR1 SGHTA, CDR2 FQGNSA. Here the CDR3 reads CASSLEGARTEAFF. The CDR3 bases are TGTGCCAGCAGCTTAGAGGGGGCTAGGACTGAAGCTTTCTTT.

The chain links TRBV2 to TRBJ1-1; D remains unclear. The CDR3 extends over 12 amino acids. Germline V gene lookup returns CDR1 SNHLY and CDR2 FYNNEI. V shed 6 bases and J shed 1 base, with 6 bases lying between them. CDR3 sequence: CASSPQNTEAFF. DNA for the CDR3: TGTGCCAGCAGCCCTCAGAACACTGAAGCTTTCTTT.

The rearrangement links TRBV5-8 to TRBJ1-2, with TRBD1 matching 8 bases. CDR1 and CDR2 (germline): SGHTS, YDEGEE. CDR3 length: 15 residues. Trimming took 6 bases from V and 7 from J; bases not matched to a gene: 14. The CDR3 reads CASNPRGHITLGYTF. CDR3 in DNA: TGTGCCAGCAACCCCAGGGGGCATATAACTCTTGGCTACACCTTC.

V gene TRBV5-4 combines with J gene TRBJ2-3; the match to TRBD2 covers 11 bases. The CDR3 loop spans 16 amino acids. The germline CDR1 and CDR2 sequences are SGHNT and YYREEE (reference sequence). After removal of 5 bases from V and 2 bases from J, the junction contained 7 bases not matched to a gene. The CDR3 nucleotides are TGTGCCAGCAGTAACTTAGCGGGAGGGTTCACAGATACGCAGTATTTT. This sequence encodes CASSNLAGGFTDTQYF.

The gene calls are TRBV6-1 and TRBJ2-3, with 11 positions matching TRBD1. V gave up 4 bases and J gave up 2 bases; unmatched junction bases: 8. Germline-derived CDR1 and CDR2 are MNHNS and SASEGT. The CDR3 totals 17 residues. CDR3 in amino acids: CASSGTGQGVNTDTQYF. The CDR3, as DNA: TGTGCCAGCAGTGGAACGGGACAGGGGGTGAACACAGATACGCAGTATTTT.

This clone was seen a few times. Other nucleotide sequences in the sample specify the same CDR3. The V and J genes are TRBV5-4 and TRBJ2-7; no clear D. This CDR3 comprises 14 residues. The V and J ends lost 0 bases and 1 base respectively, with 8 bases between them. Germline V gene lookup returns CDR1 SGHNT and CDR2 YYREEE (reference sequence). CDR3 DNA sequence: TGTGCCAGCAGCTTGGGCAGCAATTCCTACGAGCAGTACTTC. It yields the protein CASSLGSNSYEQYF.

The V and J genes are TRBV15 and TRBJ2-7, with 8 bases identical to TRBD1. Germline assignment: CDR1 LNHNV and CDR2 YYDKDF (reference sequence). Unmatched junction bases numbered 3, after V lost 0 bases and J lost 2 bases. This CDR3 comprises 15 residues. DNA of the CDR3: TGTGCCACCAGCAGAGATCAGGGGGCTACCTACGAGCAGTACTTC. It yields the protein CATSRDQGATYEQYF.

V and J are TRBV5-5 and TRBJ2-7, with TRBD2 matching over 10 bases. Per the germline V gene, CDR1 is SGHKS and CDR2 is YYEKEE (reference sequence). The V gene end was trimmed by 0 bases and the J gene end by 6 bases; junction bases not matched to a gene: 6. There are 15 residues in the CDR3. The CDR3 sequence is CASSLGPTSGREQYF. The DNA for the CDR3 is TGTGCCAGCAGCTTGGGCCCGACTAGCGGGCGCGAGCAGTACTTC.

The chain combines TRBV30 with TRBJ1-4; D unclear. Germline V gives CDR1 GTSNPN, CDR2 SVGIG (reference sequence). V was shortened by 5 bases and J by 6 bases, with 19 bases between the two germline ends. The CDR3 contains 15 residues. CDR3 sequence reads: CAWGPPSEWDEKLFF. The CDR3 bases are TGTGCCTGGGGACCCCCGTCTGAGTGGGATGAAAAACTGTTTTTT. The entire variable domain, with the rest obtained from reference TRBV30 and TRBJ1-4, is as follows: SQTIHQWPATLVQPVGSPLSLECTVEGTSNPNLYWYRQAAGRGLQLLFYSVGIGQISSEVPQNLSASRPQDRQFILSSKKLLLSDSGFYLCAWGPPSEWDEKLFFGSGTQLSVL.

The genes are TRBV5-1 and TRBJ1-2; TRBD1 is a possible D gene (6 bases). The germline V and J ends were trimmed by 0 bases and 6 bases, with 12 bases remaining between them. This CDR3 comprises 14 residues. Germline CDR1 is SGHRS and CDR2 is YFSETQ. The CDR3 DNA reads TGCGCCAGCAGCTTGGAGCGGGGGCAAGATGGCTACACCTTC. Encoded protein: CASSLERGQDGYTF.

The CDR3 spells CASSFPRVGNTGELFF. The DNA of the CDR3 is TGTGCCAGCAGCTTTCCGAGGGTCGGAAACACCGGGGAGCTGTTTTTT. This sequence joins TRBV7-8 and TRBJ2-2; D perhaps matches TRBD2 (5 bases). Germline V gene lookup returns CDR1 SGHVS and CDR2 FQNEAQ. V lost 3 bases and J 2 bases, leaving 13 bases between the germline ends. CDR3 size: 16 residues.

The rearrangement joins TRBV18 to TRBJ2-7; TRBD1 matches 8 bases. This CDR3 is built from 15 residues. Germline V gene sequence: CDR1 KGHSH, CDR2 LQKENI. V trimming: 2 bases; J trimming: 7 bases; junction bases outside the gene matches: 10. DNA of the CDR3: TGTGCCAGCTCACCAAGCGCAGGGGGCCTGGGGGAGCAGTACTTC. Translation: CASSPSAGGLGEQYF.

The chain combines TRBV9 with TRBJ2-7; D not resolved. Germline assignment: CDR1 SGDLS and CDR2 YYNGEE. The CDR3 has 11 amino acids. Trimming left V 2 bases short and J 0 bases short, with 0 bases between. CDR3 nucleotides: TGTGCCAGCAGCGTCTCCTACGAGCAGTACTTC. Amino acids: CASSVSYEQYF.

The chain couples TRBV2 to TRBJ2-7; 10 bases map to TRBD1. This CDR3 comprises 16 residues. The V gene's germline CDR1 is SNHLY and CDR2 FYNNEI. V lost 6 bases to trimming and J lost 4 bases; unmatched junction nucleotides: 12. For the CDR3, the DNA is TGTGCCAGCAGCATCGGGGGGGGACAGGGGCCGTACGAGCAGTACTTC. Encoded protein: CASSIGGGQGPYEQYF.

V usage is TRBV5-1 and J usage is TRBJ2-1, with a weak D call TRBD1 (6 bases). The V end was cut by 0 bases, the J end by 6 bases, with 13 bases between. The CDR3 consists of 15 residues. In germline, CDR1 is SGHRS, CDR2 YFSETQ. The CDR3 coding sequence is TGCGCCAGCAGCTTGGGTAGGGGGAATACCAATGAGCAGTTCTTC. This translates into CASSLGRGNTNEQFF.

V usage is TRBV4-1 and J usage is TRBJ1-4, with TRBD1 identical over 10 bases. Germline CDR1 reads MGHRA; CDR2 reads YSYEKL. V lost 5 bases, J lost 0 bases, and 12 bases stayed unmatched. This CDR3 region has 19 residues. CDR3 sequence: CASSFGQGGFKATNEKLFF. The CDR3 DNA follows: TGCGCCAGCAGCTTTGGACAGGGGGGTTTCAAAGCAACTAATGAAAAACTGTTTTTT.

This clone came up many times. V and J are TRBV5-1 and TRBJ2-5, with 13 nucleotides matching TRBD2. Germline V gene sequence: CDR1 SGHRS, CDR2 YFSETQ. This CDR3 region has 17 residues. The V gene end was trimmed by 4 bases and the J gene end by 4 bases; junction bases not matched to a gene: 10. The DNA for the CDR3 is TGCGCCAGCAGCCCGGGACTAGCGGGATTCTGGGGAGAGACCCAGTACTTC. Protein product: CASSPGLAGFWGETQYF.

V and J are TRBV4-1 and TRBJ2-5; a possible D gene is TRBD1 (6 bases). The CDR3 extends over 15 amino acids. Trimming took 3 bases from V and 1 from J, leaving 12 bases between them. Germline V lookup: CDR1 MGHRA, CDR2 YSYEKL. In DNA, the CDR3 is TGCGCCAGCAGCCAGTACGAACAGGGCCAAGAGACCCAGTACTTC. It is translated as CASSQYEQGQETQYF.